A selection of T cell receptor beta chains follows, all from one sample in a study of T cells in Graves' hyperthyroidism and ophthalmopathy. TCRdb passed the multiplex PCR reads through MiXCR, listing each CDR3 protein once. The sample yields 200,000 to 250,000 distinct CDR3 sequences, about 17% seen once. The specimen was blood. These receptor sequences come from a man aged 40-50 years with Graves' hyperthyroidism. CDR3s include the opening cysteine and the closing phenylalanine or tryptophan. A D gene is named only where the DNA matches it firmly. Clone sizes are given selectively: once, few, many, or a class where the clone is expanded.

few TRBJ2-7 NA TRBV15 TGTGCCACCAGTAGGACACCTAGCTACGAGCAGTACTTC CATSRTPSYEQYF
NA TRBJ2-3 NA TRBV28 TGTGCCAGCAGTTATGCCAGCTACTCAGATACGCAGTATTTT CASSYASYSDTQYF
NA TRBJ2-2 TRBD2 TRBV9 TGTGCCAGCAGCGTAGGGGCTAGCGGGGTCGCCAGGGAGCTGTTTTTT CASSVGASGVARELFF
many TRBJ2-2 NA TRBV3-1 TGTGCCAGCAGCGCGGTGGGCGGGAACACCGGGGAGCTGTTTTTT CASSAVGGNTGELFF
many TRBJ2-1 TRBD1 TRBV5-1 TGCGCCAGCAGCTTGGAGGGGACAGGGCTAGGCAATGAGCAGTTCTTC CASSLEGTGLGNEQFF
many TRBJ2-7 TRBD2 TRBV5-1 TGCGCCAGCAGCTTGTTACTAGCGGGGGGCTACGAGCAGTACTTC CASSLLLAGGYEQYF
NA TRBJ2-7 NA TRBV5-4 TGTGCCAGCAGCTTGAAGGGCGGGTCTTGGGAGCAGTACTTC CASSLKGGSWEQYF
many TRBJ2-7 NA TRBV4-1 TGCGCCAGCAGCCAAGTGGCTAGCCCGCGATACGAGCAGTACTTC CASSQVASPRYEQYF
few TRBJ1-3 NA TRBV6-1 TGTGCCAGCAGTACTTACGTAGGCGGGGGAAATTCTGGAAACACCATATATTTT CASSTYVGGGNSGNTIYF
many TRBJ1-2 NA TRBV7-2 TGTGCCAGCAGCTTAGACCGGGAAAGAGGCTACACCTTC CASSLDRERGYTF
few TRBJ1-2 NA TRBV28 TGTGCCAGCAGTCGCCAGGGCCTGGGAGCTGGCTACACCTTC CASSRQGLGAGYTF
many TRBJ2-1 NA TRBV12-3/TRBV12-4 TGTGCCACCTCAATCAGTAGGAACTACAATGAGCAGTTCTTC CATSISRNYNEQFF
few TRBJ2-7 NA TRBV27 TGTGCCAGCAGTTATCCGGGACAAGAGGTTTCCGAGCAGTACTTC CASSYPGQEVSEQYF
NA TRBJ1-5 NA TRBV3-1 TGTGCCAGCAGCCAATCTGATCAGCCCCAGCATTTT CASSQSDQPQHF
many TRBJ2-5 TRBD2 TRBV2 TGTGCCAGTCGGGAGGGACCTCAAGAGACCCAGTACTTC CASREGPQETQYF
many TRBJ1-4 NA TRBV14 TGTGCCAGCAGCCTCGCGTTGGGGAGTAATGAAAAACTGTTTTTT CASSLALGSNEKLFF
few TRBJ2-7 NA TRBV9 TGTGCCAGCAGCGTTGCGGCAGGCTCCTACGAGCAGTACTTC CASSVAAGSYEQYF
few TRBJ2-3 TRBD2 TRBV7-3 TGTGCCAGCAGCTTTATAGCGGGGGGGCAAGATACGCAGTATTTT CASSFIAGGQDTQYF
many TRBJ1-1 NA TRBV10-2 TGCGCCAGCAGTGAGTCGACAGGTGATTACACTGAAGCTTTCTTT CASSESTGDYTEAFF
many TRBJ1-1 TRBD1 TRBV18 TGTGCCAGCTCACCAGCACGGACAGGCGTAATGAACACTGAAGCTTTCTTT CASSPARTGVMNTEAFF
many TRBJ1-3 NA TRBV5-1 TGCGCCAGCAGCCAGGTCAGCGGATCTGGAAACACCATATATTTT CASSQVSGSGNTIYF
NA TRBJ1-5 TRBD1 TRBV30 TGTGCCTGGAGTAAGGACAGGAACTTCAATCAGCCCCAGCATTTT CAWSKDRNFNQPQHF
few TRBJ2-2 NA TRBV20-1 TGCAGTGCGCCTAAAGGAGGCGTCACCGGGGAGCTGTTTTTT CSAPKGGVTGELFF
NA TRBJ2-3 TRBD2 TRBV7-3 TGTGCCAGCAGCCGACTAGCGGGGGGGACTACGCAGTATTTT CASSRLAGGTTQYF
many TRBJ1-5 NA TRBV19 TGTGCCAGTAGTATAACCAATAGCAATCAGCCCCAGCATTTT CASSITNSNQPQHF
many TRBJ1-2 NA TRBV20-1 TGCAGTGTTATAGGGACGGACTATGGCTACACCTTC CSVIGTDYGYTF
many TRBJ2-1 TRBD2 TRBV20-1 TGCAGTGCTAGAGTAGCGGGCTCCCCCCTTTCCTACAATGAGCAGTTCTTC CSARVAGSPLSYNEQFF
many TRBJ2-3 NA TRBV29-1 TGCAGCGTTGAAGATAGACAGGGAGGAGATACGCAGTATTTT CSVEDRQGGDTQYF
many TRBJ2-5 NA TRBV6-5 TGTGCCAGCAGTTACTCAGAGACCCAGTACTTC CASSYSETQYF
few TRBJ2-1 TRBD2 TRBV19 TGTGCCAGTACCATTGGAGCGGGGAGGGAGCAGTTCTTC CASTIGAGREQFF
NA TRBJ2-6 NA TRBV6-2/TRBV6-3 TGTGCCAGCAGGCCCAGCGCTGGGGCCAACGTCCTGACTTTC CASRPSAGANVLTF
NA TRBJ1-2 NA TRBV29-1 TGCAGCGTCCCCAGCGACAATACCGCTAACTATGGCCACACCTTC CSVPSDNTANYGHTF
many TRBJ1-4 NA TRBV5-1 TGCGCCAGCAGCGCCACAGGGACAACTAATGAAAAACTGTTTTTT CASSATGTTNEKLFF
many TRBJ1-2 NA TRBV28 TGTGCCAGCAGCTCCTATAACTATGGCTACACCTTC CASSSYNYGYTF
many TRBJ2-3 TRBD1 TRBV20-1 TGCAGTGCTAGAATGGGACAGGGGCAAGACACAGATACGCAGTATTTT CSARMGQGQDTDTQYF
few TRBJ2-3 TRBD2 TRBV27 TGTGCCAGCAGTTCCGAGACTAGCGGGGGTATCACAGATACGCAGTATTTT CASSSETSGGITDTQYF
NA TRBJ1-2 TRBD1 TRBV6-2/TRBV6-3 TGTGCCAGCAGTTTCGACGGACAGGGTGTCTATGGCTACACCTTC CASSFDGQGVYGYTF
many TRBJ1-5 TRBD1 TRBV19 TGTGCCAGTAGTAACCCGGGACAGGGGTATCAGCCCCAGCATTTT CASSNPGQGYQPQHF
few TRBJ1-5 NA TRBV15 TGTGCCACCAGCGTAAGAAGGCGGGGGACCGTCAATCAGCCCCAGCATTTT CATSVRRRGTVNQPQHF
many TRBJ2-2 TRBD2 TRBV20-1 TGCAGTGCTAGATCCAGCGGGGCCTTGAACACCGGGGAGCTGTTTTTT CSARSSGALNTGELFF
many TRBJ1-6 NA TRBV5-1 TGCGCCAGCAGCTTGGAGTCCCCGCGGGATTCACCCCTCCACTTT CASSLESPRDSPLHF
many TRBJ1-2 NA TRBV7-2 TGTGCCAGCAGCCCACAAGGGACGGCGGGGGGCTACACCTTC CASSPQGTAGGYTF
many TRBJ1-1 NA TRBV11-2 TGTGCCAGCAGCTCCGGACAGTGGAACACTGAAGCTTTCTTT CASSSGQWNTEAFF
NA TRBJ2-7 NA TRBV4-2 TGTGCCAGCAGCCCCCTGGTAGGGGCGGCCGAGCAGTACTTC CASSPLVGAAEQYF
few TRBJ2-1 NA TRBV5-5 TGTGCCAGCAGCTCTTGGGCAGGGTCCTACAATGAGCAGTTCTTC CASSSWAGSYNEQFF
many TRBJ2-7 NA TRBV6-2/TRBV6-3 TGTGCCAGCAGTTACGAGGACATAGTCTGGGAGCAGTACTTC CASSYEDIVWEQYF
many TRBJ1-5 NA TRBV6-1 TGTGCCAGCAGTGACGGCCATAGCAATCAGCCCCAGCATTTT CASSDGHSNQPQHF
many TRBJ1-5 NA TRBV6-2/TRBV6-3 TGTGCCAGCAGAACCGCCGGGACCTGGTCACAGCCCCAGCATTTT CASRTAGTWSQPQHF
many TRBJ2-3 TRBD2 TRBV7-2 TGTGCCAGCAGCTTTCACCCGGGGGGAAATACGCAGTATTTT CASSFHPGGNTQYF
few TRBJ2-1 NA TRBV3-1 TGTGCCAGCAGCCAATTTGGGAACACTCTCAATGAGCAGTTCTTC CASSQFGNTLNEQFF
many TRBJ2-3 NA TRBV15 TGTGCCACCAGCAGAGATCGGCGGACAGATACGCAGTATTTT CATSRDRRTDTQYF
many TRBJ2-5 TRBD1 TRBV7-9 TGTGCCAGCAGTCGAGGGACAGGGGAGACCCAGTACTTC CASSRGTGETQYF
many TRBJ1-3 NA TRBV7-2 TGTGCCAGCAGCCGACGGGGGACTCCTGGAAACACCATATATTTT CASSRRGTPGNTIYF
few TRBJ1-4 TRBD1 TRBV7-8 TGTGCCAGCAGCCCCGGACAGGGGGCGAGTAATGAAAAACTGTTTTTT CASSPGQGASNEKLFF
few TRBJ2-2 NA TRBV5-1 TGCGCCAGCAGCGGGTGGGGTACCGGGGAGCTGTTTTTT CASSGWGTGELFF
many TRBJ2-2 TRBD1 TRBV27 TGTGCCAGCAGGCTACTCGGGACAGCCTATGACCCCGGGGAGCTGTTTTTT CASRLLGTAYDPGELFF
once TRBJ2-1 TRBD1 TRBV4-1 TGCGCCAGCAGCCAAGGCACAGGGGATATTTACAATGAGCAGTTCTTC CASSQGTGDIYNEQFF
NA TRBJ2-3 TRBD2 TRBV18 TGTGCCAGCTCACCGATGACTAGCACTATCGGAGATACGCAGTATTTT CASSPMTSTIGDTQYF